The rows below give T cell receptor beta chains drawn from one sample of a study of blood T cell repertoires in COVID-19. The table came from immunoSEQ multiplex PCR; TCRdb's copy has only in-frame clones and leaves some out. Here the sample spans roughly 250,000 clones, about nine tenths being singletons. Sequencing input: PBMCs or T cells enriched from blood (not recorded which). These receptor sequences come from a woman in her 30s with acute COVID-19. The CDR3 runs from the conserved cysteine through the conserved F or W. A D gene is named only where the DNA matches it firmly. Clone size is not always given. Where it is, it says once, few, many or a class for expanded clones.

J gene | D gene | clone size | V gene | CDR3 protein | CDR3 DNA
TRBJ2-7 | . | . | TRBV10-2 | CASSESTVTYSSYEQYF | TGCGCCAGCAGTGAGTCAACGGTCACCTACAGCTCCTACGAGCAGTACTTC
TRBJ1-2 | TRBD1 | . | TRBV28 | CASSSTGESAGYTF | TGTGCCAGCAGCTCCACAGGGGAATCGGCTGGCTACACCTTC
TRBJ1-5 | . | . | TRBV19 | CASSIAVSNQPQHF | TGTGCCAGTAGTATAGCCGTATCCAATCAGCCCCAGCATTTT
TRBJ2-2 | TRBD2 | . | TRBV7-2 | CASSSIWTSGDTGELFF | TGTGCCAGCAGCTCTATTTGGACTAGCGGGGACACCGGGGAGCTGTTTTTT
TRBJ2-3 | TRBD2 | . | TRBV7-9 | CASSMTSRKTDTQYF | TGTGCCAGCAGCATGACTAGCAGGAAGACAGATACGCAGTATTTT
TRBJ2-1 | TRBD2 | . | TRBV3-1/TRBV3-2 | CASSQDGQRENGEFF | TGTGCCAGCAGCCAAGATGGGCAGCGGGAGAACGGGGAGTTCTTC
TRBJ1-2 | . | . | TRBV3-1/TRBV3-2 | CASSRGQGHGYTF | TGTGCCAGCAGCCGAGGGCAGGGGCACGGCTACACCTTC
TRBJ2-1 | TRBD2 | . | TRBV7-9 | CASRSTGGLAGENEQFF | TGTGCCAGCAGGTCCACCGGGGGTTTAGCGGGAGAGAATGAGCAGTTCTTC
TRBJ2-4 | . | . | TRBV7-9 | CASSSSGHAKNIQYF | TGTGCCAGCAGCTCCTCAGGGCACGCCAAAAACATTCAGTACTTC
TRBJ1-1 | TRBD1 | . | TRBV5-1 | CASSWDSLPEAFF | TGCGCCAGCAGTTGGGACAGTTTACCTGAAGCTTTCTTT
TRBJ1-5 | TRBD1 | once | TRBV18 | CASSGTGNSNQPQHF | TGTGCCAGCTCCGGGACAGGGAATAGCAATCAGCCCCAGCATTTT
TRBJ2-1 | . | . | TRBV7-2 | CASSFRNEQFF | TGTGCCAGCAGCTTCCGCAATGAGCAGTTCTTC
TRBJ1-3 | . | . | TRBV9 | CASSLSDSDSGNTIYF | TGTGCCAGCAGCCTTTCCGACAGCGACTCTGGAAACACCATATATTTT
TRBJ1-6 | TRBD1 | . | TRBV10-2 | CASTRQGKNSPLHF | TGCGCCAGCACCCGACAGGGAAAAAATTCACCCCTCCACTTT
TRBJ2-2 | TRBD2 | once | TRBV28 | CASSLSGRSTGELFF | TGTGCCAGCAGTTTAAGCGGGAGGAGTACCGGGGAGCTGTTTTTT
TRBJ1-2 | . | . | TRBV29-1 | CSVERQLGYGYTF | TGCAGCGTTGAAAGACAGCTCGGCTATGGCTACACCTTC
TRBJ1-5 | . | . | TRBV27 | CASSLNRVNQPQHF | TGTGCCAGCAGTTTAAACAGGGTGAATCAGCCCCAGCATTTT
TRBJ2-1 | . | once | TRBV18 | CASSLPRGFGGEQFF | TGTGCCAGCTCGCTCCCCCGGGGATTTGGAGGTGAGCAGTTCTTC
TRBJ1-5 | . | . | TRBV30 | CAWTPGDSNQPQHF | TGTGCCTGGACACCAGGGGATAGCAATCAGCCCCAGCATTTT
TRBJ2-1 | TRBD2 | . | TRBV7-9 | CASSFTSGGRDEQFF | TGTGCCAGCAGCTTTACTAGCGGGGGGCGGGATGAGCAGTTCTTC
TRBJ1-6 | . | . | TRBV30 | CAWSVGDDSPLHF | TGTGCCTGGAGTGTCGGTGATGATTCACCCCTCCACTTT
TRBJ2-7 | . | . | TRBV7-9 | CASSGGGLGSGNYEQYF | TGTGCCAGCAGCGGGGGCGGTCTGGGAAGCGGGAACTACGAGCAGTACTTC
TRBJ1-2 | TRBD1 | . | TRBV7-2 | CASSSTTGGAYGYTF | TGTGCCAGCAGCTCTACTACAGGGGGCGCGTATGGCTACACCTTC
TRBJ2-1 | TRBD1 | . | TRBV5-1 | CASSPRTGGAGEQFF | TGCGCCAGCAGCCCTAGGACAGGGGGCGCCGGTGAGCAGTTCTTC
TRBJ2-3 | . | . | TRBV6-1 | CASSENTERTDTQYF | TGTGCCAGCAGTGAAAATACAGAACGCACAGATACGCAGTATTTT
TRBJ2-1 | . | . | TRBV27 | CASSWTAPVNEQFF | TGTGCCAGCAGTTGGACAGCCCCCGTCAATGAGCAGTTCTTC
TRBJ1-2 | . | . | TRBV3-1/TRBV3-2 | CASSQGDLRYGYTF | TGTGCCAGCAGCCAAGGGGACTTGCGTTATGGCTACACCTTC
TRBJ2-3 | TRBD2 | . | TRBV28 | CASSSKREGSDTQYF | TGTGCCAGCAGTTCCAAGCGGGAGGGCTCAGATACGCAGTATTTT
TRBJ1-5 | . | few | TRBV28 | CASRPPESWQPQHF | TGTGCCAGCAGGCCTCCGGAGTCTTGGCAGCCCCAGCATTTT
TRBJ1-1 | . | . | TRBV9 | CASSVNRGSVEAFF | TGTGCCAGCAGCGTCAACCGGGGTTCCGTTGAAGCTTTCTTT
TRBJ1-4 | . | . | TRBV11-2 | CASSLVPGRREKLFF | TGTGCCAGCAGCTTAGTTCCGGGGAGAAGGGAAAAACTGTTTTTT
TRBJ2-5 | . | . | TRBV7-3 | CASSLGGRSGETQYF | TGTGCCAGCAGCTTAGGGGGCAGATCGGGGGAGACCCAGTACTTC
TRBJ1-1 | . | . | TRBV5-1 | CASASREKLNTEAFF | TGCGCCAGCGCAAGCCGGGAGAAACTGAACACTGAAGCTTTCTTT
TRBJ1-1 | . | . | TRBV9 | CASSVERNTEAFF | TGTGCCAGCAGCGTAGAGCGGAACACTGAAGCTTTCTTT
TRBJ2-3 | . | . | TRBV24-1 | CATSGGGTDTQYF | TGTGCCACCAGTGGGGGGGGCACAGATACGCAGTATTTT
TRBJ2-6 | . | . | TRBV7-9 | CASSPRGGTLSGANVLTF | TGTGCCAGCAGCCCCCGGGGAGGAACTCTCTCTGGGGCCAACGTCCTGACTTTC
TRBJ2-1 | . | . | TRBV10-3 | CAISSLGNEQFF | TGTGCCATCTCGAGCCTAGGTAATGAGCAGTTCTTC
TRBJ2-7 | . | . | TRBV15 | CATSRPTTGYEQYF | TGTGCCACCAGCAGACCAACGACAGGCTACGAGCAGTACTTC
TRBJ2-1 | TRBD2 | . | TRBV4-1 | CASSHLGGNEQFF | TGCGCCAGCAGCCACCTGGGAGGGAATGAGCAGTTCTTC
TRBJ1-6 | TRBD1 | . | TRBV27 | CASSIGQGGSPLHF | TGTGCCAGCAGTATAGGACAGGGAGGCTCACCCCTCCACTTT
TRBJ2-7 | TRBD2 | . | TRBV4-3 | CASSHPEGLAGTYEQYF | TGCGCCAGCAGCCACCCAGAGGGCCTAGCGGGAACCTACGAGCAGTACTTC
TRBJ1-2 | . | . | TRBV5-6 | CASSSGQPYGYTF | TGTGCCAGCTCTAGCGGACAGCCCTATGGCTACACCTTC
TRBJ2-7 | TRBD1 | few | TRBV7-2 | CASSLSGQGFYEQYF | TGTGCCAGCAGCTTAAGTGGACAGGGTTTCTACGAGCAGTACTTC
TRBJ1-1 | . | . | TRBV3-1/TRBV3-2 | CASSPSGVMTEAFF | TGTGCCAGCAGCCCCTCCGGGGTGATGACTGAAGCTTTCTTT
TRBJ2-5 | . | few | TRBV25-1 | CASSGDRGETQYF | TGTGCCAGCAGTGGCGATCGGGGGGAGACCCAGTACTTC